The present T cell receptor (beta chain) was sequenced within a study of T cell repertoires in cytomegalovirus infection. This clonotype was seen ten or more times. This CDR3 region has 13 residues. V dropped 10 bases and J dropped 8 bases, with 17 bases sitting between them. The germline V gene has CDR1 ENHRY and CDR2 SYGVKD. TCRdb recomputed calls from the reads with MiXCR, one row per CDR3 protein. The sample yields 170,000 or so distinct CDR3 sequences, 13% to 15% seen once. Material: PBMCs. The chain links TRBV10-3 to TRBJ1-4, with D perhaps TRBD1 (6 bases). This clonotype originated in a human donor in good health (CMV status not recorded). Some clones in this sample may be carry-over from other donors' samples. DNA of the CDR3: TGTGCCACCCACACGGGGACAACCGAAAAACTGTTTTTT. It yields the protein CATHTGTTEKLFF.